A single sample is the source of the 30 T cell receptor beta chains below, sequenced in a study of T cells in Graves' hyperthyroidism and ophthalmopathy. TCR beta CDR3 regions were amplified from RNA. When the TCR CDR3 underwent first-round RT-PCR, the HTBI primer set was used. TCRdb itself ran the multiplex PCR reads through MiXCR, one entry per CDR3 protein. The sample shows some 400,000 distinct CDR3 sequences, roughly 13% of them seen only once. Sequenced input: blood. These receptors originate from a man between 25 and 39 years old with Graves' hyperthyroidism that later progressed to Graves' ophthalmopathy.

This clonotype occurred many times. This chain connects TRBV11-3 to TRBJ2-1, with 12 bases lining up with TRBD2. Germline V gene sequence: CDR1 SGHNT, CDR2 YENEEA. With 0 bases clipped from V and 6 bases from J, the junction kept 3 bases outside the gene matches. The CDR3 runs to 16 residues. CDR3 amino acids: CASSLDRLAGVNEQFF. The CDR3 DNA sequence: TGTGCCAGCAGCTTAGACAGACTAGCGGGGGTCAATGAGCAGTTCTTC.

The table lists this clonotype with a few counts. The chain uses TRBV3-1 and TRBJ1-2; 7 bases match TRBD1. The CDR3 sequence is 13 residues long. The J segment lost 6 bases and the V segment lost 1 base, leaving 2 bases of the junction unmatched. Germline V gene lookup returns CDR1 LGHDT and CDR2 YNNKEL (reference sequence). The CDR3 bases are TGTGCCAGCAGCCAAGCGACAGGGAATGGCTACACCTTC. Encoded protein: CASSQATGNGYTF.

A few counts support this clonotype. The chain carries TRBV6-6 and TRBJ2-2; D is unclear. CDR1 is MNHNY, CDR2 SVGAGI, per germline (reference sequence). Deletions cut 0 bases from V and 3 bases from J, with 8 bases between. The CDR3 consists of 15 residues. The CDR3 DNA sequence: TGTGCCAGCAGTTACTCGAAACCGGACACCGGGGAGCTGTTTTTT. This translates into CASSYSKPDTGELFF.

Turning to this clonotype: A read error may explain this, as a much larger clone is one base away. This rearrangement joins TRBV30 to TRBJ2-7; possibly TRBD1 or TRBD2 for D (5 bases each). The germline V gene has CDR1 GTSNPN and CDR2 SVGIG (reference sequence). This CDR3 spans 15 amino acids. The DNA of the CDR3 is TGTGCCTGGAGTGTACGTCGGCAGGGAGCCTACAAGCAGTACTTC. Protein: CAWSVRRQGAYKQYF.

The table lists this clonotype with many counts. V is TRBV7-6 and J is TRBJ1-5, with TRBD1 matching over 7 bases. Germline V gene sequence: CDR1 SGHVS, CDR2 FNYEAQ. Trimming took 9 bases from V and 2 from J; bases not matched to a gene: 1. This CDR3 is built from 12 residues. The CDR3 DNA sequence: TGTGCCAGTGGACAGGGCAATCAGCCCCAGCATTTT. Translation: CASGQGNQPQHF.

J is TRBJ1-1 and V is TRBV9; D not certain. CDR3 length equals 16 residues. The V gene's germline CDR1 is SGDLS and CDR2 YYNGEE. With 0 bases removed from V and 1 base from J, the gap between germline ends came to 13 bases. The CDR3 loop is CASSVGISPTNTEAFF. As DNA, the CDR3 is TGTGCCAGCAGCGTAGGAATTAGTCCGACGAACACTGAAGCTTTCTTT.

This clonotype was seen repeatedly, ten times or more. This chain links TRBV5-1 with TRBJ2-3, with 9 bases identical to TRBD1. Trimming removed 4 bases from V and 5 bases from J; junction bases left unmatched: 5. Per the germline V gene, CDR1 is SGHRS and CDR2 is YFSETQ. This CDR3 is built from 14 residues. The CDR3 sequence: CASSITGGLDTQYF. CDR3 coding DNA: TGCGCCAGCAGCATAACAGGGGGCCTAGATACGCAGTATTTT.

Only a few counts were recorded for this clonotype. Compared with germline, one end of the junction differs, possibly owing to a read error. The CDR3 is CASSRPGPRSHEQYF. In nucleotides, the CDR3 is TGCGCCAGCAGCCGCCCAGGACCTCGCTCCCACGAGCAGTACTTC. The chain recombines TRBV4-1 with TRBJ2-7; no clear D. The CDR3 consists of 15 residues. The germline CDR1 and CDR2 sequences are MGHRA and YSYEKL.

This clonotype was recorded at least ten times. V is TRBV27 and J is TRBJ2-1; D is unclear. The CDR3 consists of 11 residues. Between the trimmed V and J ends, which lost 5 bases and 8 bases, there was a span of 7 bases. Germline assignment: CDR1 MNHEY and CDR2 SMNVEV (reference sequence). CDR3 bases: TGTGCCAGCAGTACCAGCTATGAGCAGTTCTTC. The encoded protein is CASSTSYEQFF.

V is TRBV4-1 and J is TRBJ2-7; possibly TRBD1 or TRBD2 for D (5 bases each). The CDR3 consists of 16 residues. Germline-derived CDR1 and CDR2 are MGHRA and YSYEKL. V was cut by 4 bases and J by 3 bases, with 19 bases left in between. CDR3 protein: CASSPVLRGSNYEQYF. CDR3 nucleotides: TGCGCCAGCAGCCCTGTTCTCCGGGGCAGCAACTACGAGCAGTACTTC.

The genes are TRBV11-2 and TRBJ2-2, with TRBD2 as a possible D gene (6 bases). CDR1 is SGHAT and CDR2 is FQNNGV in the germline V gene. Trimming cost V 4 bases and J 4 bases, with 16 bases left between them. The CDR3 runs 16 residues. Here the CDR3 DNA reads TGTGCCAGCAGCTCTGCCCGACTAGGCGGCACCGGGGAGCTGTTTTTT. Its protein is CASSSARLGGTGELFF.

This clonotype has only one observation. A much larger clonotype is one base distant, so this may be a read error. The gene calls are TRBV11-2 and TRBJ2-7; D might be TRBD1 or TRBD2, each matching 5 bases. TRBJ2-1 matches the DNA end more closely, so the J call is doubtful. This CDR3 is built from 14 residues. CDR1 is SGHAT, CDR2 FQNNGV, per germline. This CDR3 reads CASSPGDPSYEQFF. CDR3 sequence (DNA): TGTGCCAGCAGCCCCGGGGACCCATCCTACGAGCAGTTCTTC.

The V call is TRBV19, the J call TRBJ1-1, with 8 bases aligning to TRBD1. Per germline, CDR1 LNHDA and CDR2 SQIVND (reference sequence). CDR3 length: 15 residues. V shed 5 bases, J shed 4 bases, and the junction held 9 bases outside the gene matches. Here the CDR3 DNA reads TGTGCCAGTAGTGGACAGGGTGGAACCACCACTGAAGCTTTCTTT. Residues: CASSGQGGTTTEAFF.

This clonotype was seen ten or more times. V and J are TRBV7-9 and TRBJ1-5; 7 nucleotides line up with TRBD1. Trimming took 3 bases from V and 6 from J; bases not matched to a gene: 8. CDR1 is SEHNR, CDR2 FQNEAQ, per germline (reference sequence). The CDR3 length is 15 residues. The CDR3 sequence: CASSFDTQGPQPQHF. The CDR3 DNA is TGTGCCAGCAGCTTTGATACACAGGGGCCTCAGCCCCAGCATTTT.

The rearrangement links TRBV15 to TRBJ2-7; perhaps D is TRBD1 or TRBD2 (7 bases each). The CDR3 contains 11 residues. V was shortened by 8 bases and J by 6 bases, with 11 bases between the two germline ends. In germline, CDR1 is LNHNV, CDR2 YYDKDF (reference sequence). The CDR3 nucleotides are TGTGCCACCTCCAGGGGGGGCGAGCAGTACTTC. Encoded protein: CATSRGGEQYF.

The chain joins TRBV9 to TRBJ1-6; no clear D. Germline V gene sequence: CDR1 SGDLS, CDR2 YYNGEE. The CDR3 is 15 amino acids. V was cut by 3 bases and J by 6 bases, with 13 bases left in between. CDR3 region: CASSASNVGNSPLHF. CDR3 DNA sequence: TGTGCCAGCAGCGCCTCCAATGTGGGTAATTCACCCCTCCACTTT. The full variable domain, in which reference TRBV9 and TRBJ1-6 provide the parts outside the CDR3, is DSGVTQTPKHLITATGQRVTLRCSPRSGDLSVYWYQQSLDQGLQFLIQYYNGEERAKGNILERFSAQQFPDLHSELNLSSLELGDSALYFCASSASNVGNSPLHFGNGTRLTVT.

This clonotype was counted at least ten times. This sequence joins TRBV29-1 and TRBJ1-1; D is unclear. The CDR3 runs to 14 residues. V dropped 0 bases and J dropped 5 bases, with 13 bases sitting between them. Germline CDR1 SQVTM, CDR2 ANQGSEA. CDR3 DNA sequence: TGCAGCGTTGAAGATCTCGGCAGGATGACTGAAGCTTTCTTT. Residues: CSVEDLGRMTEAFF.

Remarks on this clonotype: This may come from a read error, since a much larger clone is one base off. The chain uses TRBV2 and TRBJ1-5, with D perhaps TRBD1 (5 bases). Germline CDR1 and CDR2: SNHLY and FYNNEI. CDR3 length equals 15 residues. The CDR3 loop is CASREGASGNQPQHF. The CDR3 DNA is TGTGCCAGCAGAGAAGGGGCATCTGGCAATCAGCCCCAGCATTTT.

This clonotype occurred many times. This sequence joins TRBV20-1 and TRBJ1-1; 7 nucleotides agree with TRBD1. Germline-derived CDR1 and CDR2 are DFQATT and SNEGSKA (reference sequence). CDR3 length: 14 amino acids. Trimming removed 3 bases from V and 1 base from J; junction bases left unmatched: 5. Here the CDR3 reads CSARETGANTEAFF. DNA for the CDR3: TGCAGTGCTAGGGAAACAGGGGCGAACACTGAAGCTTTCTTT.

This chain links TRBV7-3 with TRBJ1-1; TRBD1 matches at 12 bases. The CDR3 runs to 18 residues. Germline V gene lookup returns CDR1 SGHTA and CDR2 FQGTGA. Losses at the gene ends were 0 bases for V and 3 bases for J; bases not matched to a gene: 8. In DNA, the CDR3 is TGTGCCAGCAGCTTAACCGGGACAGGGGGCGCAGGGTACACTGAAGCTTTCTTT. Translation gives CASSLTGTGGAGYTEAFF.

This clonotype was seen many times. This rearrangement joins TRBV3-1 to TRBJ2-7; D is ambiguous. This CDR3 has 14 amino acids. CDR1 is LGHDT, CDR2 YNNKEL, per germline (reference sequence). V lost 2 bases and J lost 4, with 12 bases in between. The CDR3 here is CASSQYVGWYEQYF. CDR3 coding DNA: TGTGCCAGCAGCCAATATGTGGGTTGGTACGAGCAGTACTTC.

This clonotype appeared many times. The CDR3 region is CATSDASSDTQYF. Here the CDR3 DNA reads TGTGCCACCAGTGATGCTAGCTCAGATACGCAGTATTTT. V is TRBV24-1 and J is TRBJ2-3; the D gene is possibly TRBD2 (5 bases). The V gene lost 3 bases and the J gene lost 4 bases, with 7 bases spanning the gap. The CDR3 extends over 13 amino acids. Germline values: CDR1 KGHDR, CDR2 SFDVKD.

This chain joins TRBV4-2 and TRBJ2-7; TRBD2 agrees at 12 bases. CDR1 LGHNA and CDR2 YNFKEQ come from the germline V gene. J gave up 0 bases and V 4 bases, and 4 bases lay outside the gene matches. CDR3 size: 16 residues. CDR3 bases: TGTGCCAGCAGCCGACTAGCGGGGGACTCCTCCTACGAGCAGTACTTC. Translated, it gives CASSRLAGDSSYEQYF.

This clonotype has at least ten counts. V gene TRBV12-3 or TRBV12-4 combines with J gene TRBJ1-2; 8 nucleotides align to TRBD1. Trimming at V came to 5 bases and at J to 3 bases, leaving 5 bases not matched to a gene. The CDR3 consists of 14 residues. DNA for the CDR3: TGTGCCAGCAGTCTAATGGGACAGGACTATGGCTACACCTTC. It codes for CASSLMGQDYGYTF.

The sample holds many counts of this clonotype. V is TRBV7-9 and J is TRBJ2-1; TRBD1 might be the D (6 bases). Germline CDR1 SEHNR, CDR2 FQNEAQ (reference sequence). Trimming removed 5 bases at V and 6 bases at J, with 14 bases between. The CDR3 totals 14 residues. The CDR3 bases are TGTGCCAGCAGCCCAGACTGGACAGCCAATGAGCAGTTCTTC. Its translation is CASSPDWTANEQFF.

The chain has TRBV13 and TRBJ1-2; 7 nucleotides agree with TRBD1. The V gene's germline CDR1 is PRHDT and CDR2 FYEKMQ (reference sequence). V dropped 5 bases and J dropped 7; count of bases not matched to a gene: 10. The CDR3 has 14 amino acids. The CDR3 is CASSDHRGSTGYTF. For the CDR3, the DNA is TGTGCCAGCAGCGACCACAGGGGCTCAACTGGCTACACCTTC.

The V and J genes are TRBV13 and TRBJ1-2; D gene uncertain. Germline assignment: CDR1 PRHDT and CDR2 FYEKMQ (reference sequence). Trimming shortened V by 1 base and J by 3 bases, and 9 bases separated the two germline ends. The CDR3 loop spans 14 amino acids. CDR3 DNA sequence: TGTGCCAGCAGCTTAGAGCCAGGCTACTATGGCTACACCTTC. Its protein product is CASSLEPGYYGYTF.

This chain connects TRBV6-2 or TRBV6-3 to TRBJ1-4; 8 nucleotides align to TRBD1. CDR1 and CDR2 (germline): MNHEY, SVGEGT. Trimming took 10 bases from V and 5 from J; bases not matched to a gene: 6. CDR3 size: 13 residues. The CDR3 sequence is CATRGTGNEKLFF. CDR3 sequence (DNA): TGTGCCACACGAGGGACAGGAAATGAAAAACTGTTTTTT.

At least ten counts were recorded for this clonotype. The gene calls are TRBV28 and TRBJ1-4, with D uncertain. Deletions cut 4 bases from V and 0 bases from J, with 9 bases between. This CDR3 has 15 residues. From germline, CDR1 is MDHEN and CDR2 SYDVKM. The CDR3 loop reads CASSSRPATNEKLFF. CDR3 DNA sequence: TGTGCCAGCAGTTCTCGACCAGCAACTAATGAAAAACTGTTTTTT.

This clonotype occurred many times. This chain uses TRBV6-1 with TRBJ1-5; possible D gene TRBD1, 5 bases. From germline, CDR1 is MNHNS and CDR2 SASEGT. CDR3 length: 15 residues. Trimming removed 6 bases at V and 7 bases at J, with 19 bases between. The CDR3 region has the DNA TGTGCCAGCAGGCCTACTTCAGGGATGGGGCAGCCCCAGCATTTT. Its translation: CASRPTSGMGQPQHF.